This TCR beta chain was sequenced for a study of immune evolution from preneoplasia to lung adenocarcinoma. Worth noting for this clone: As yet, its antigen is unknown.

Study conclusions and caveats: From normal lung to invasive adenocarcinoma, top clone frequencies appeared to decrease.

This table comes from immunoSEQ multiplex PCR, and its TCRdb copy is limited to in-frame clones, with some not included. This sample carries around 6,000 clones, roughly four fifths of them seen once, and the ten largest clones take approximately 9.4%. This CDR3 spans 15 amino acids. CDR1 and CDR2 from the germline V gene are SGHRS and YFSETQ. The V end was cut by 5 bases, the J end by 1 base, with 13 bases between. This chain connects TRBV5-1 to TRBJ1-5, with D maybe TRBD1 (5 bases). What was sequenced was FFPE lung adenocarcinoma in situ tissue. The sequence came from an older donor with lung adenocarcinoma. The CDR3 sequence: CASSRGTESNQPQHF. As DNA, the CDR3 is TGCGCCAGCAGTCGAGGGACCGAGAGCAATCAGCCCCAGCATTTT.